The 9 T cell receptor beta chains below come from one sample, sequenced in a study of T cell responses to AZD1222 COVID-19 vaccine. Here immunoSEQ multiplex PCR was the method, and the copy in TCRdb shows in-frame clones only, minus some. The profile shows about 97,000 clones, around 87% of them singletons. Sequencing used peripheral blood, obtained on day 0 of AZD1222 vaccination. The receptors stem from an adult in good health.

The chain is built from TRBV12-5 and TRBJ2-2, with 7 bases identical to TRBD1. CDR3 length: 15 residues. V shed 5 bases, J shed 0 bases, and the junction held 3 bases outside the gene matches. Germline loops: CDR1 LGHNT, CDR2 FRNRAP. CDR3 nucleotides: TGTGCTAGTGGTGGGGACAGCCCGAACACCGGGGAGCTGTTTTTT. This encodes CASGGDSPNTGELFF.

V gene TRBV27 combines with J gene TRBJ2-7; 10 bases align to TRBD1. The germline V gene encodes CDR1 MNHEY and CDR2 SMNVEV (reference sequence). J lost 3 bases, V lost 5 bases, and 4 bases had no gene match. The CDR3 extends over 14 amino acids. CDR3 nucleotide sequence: TGTGCCAGCAGTCCCCGGACAGGGGGCTACGAGCAGTACTTC. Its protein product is CASSPRTGGYEQYF.

CDR3 in amino acids: CASSFTGTGKTYEQYF. For the CDR3, the DNA is TGCGCCAGCAGCTTTACCGGGACAGGGAAAACCTACGAGCAGTACTTC. The gene calls are TRBV5-1 and TRBJ2-7; TRBD1 agrees at 9 bases. Germline assignment: CDR1 SGHRS and CDR2 YFSETQ. Trimming took 2 bases from V and 2 from J; bases not matched to a gene: 8. The CDR3 is 16 residues long.

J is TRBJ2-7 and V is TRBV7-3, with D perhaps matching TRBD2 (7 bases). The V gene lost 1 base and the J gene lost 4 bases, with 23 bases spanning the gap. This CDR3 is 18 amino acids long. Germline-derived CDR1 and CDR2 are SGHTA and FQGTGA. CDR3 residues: CASSLKGGRTGGSYEQYF. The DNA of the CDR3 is TGTGCCAGCAGCTTAAAGGGGGGCCGAACGGGAGGATCTTACGAGCAGTACTTC.

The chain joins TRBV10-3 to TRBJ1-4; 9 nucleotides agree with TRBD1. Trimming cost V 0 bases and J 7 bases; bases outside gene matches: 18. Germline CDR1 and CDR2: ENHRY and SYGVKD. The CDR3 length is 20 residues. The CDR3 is CAISESVLRTGAGNLEKLFF. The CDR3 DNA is TGTGCCATCAGTGAGTCGGTGTTGCGGACAGGGGCGGGCAATCTTGAAAAACTGTTTTTT.

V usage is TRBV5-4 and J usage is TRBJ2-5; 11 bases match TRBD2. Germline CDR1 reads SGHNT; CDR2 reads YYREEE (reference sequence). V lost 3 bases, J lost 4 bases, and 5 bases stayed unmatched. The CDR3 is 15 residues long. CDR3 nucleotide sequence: TGTGCCAGCAGCTGGCTCGGGACTAGCGGAGAGACCCAGTACTTC. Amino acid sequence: CASSWLGTSGETQYF. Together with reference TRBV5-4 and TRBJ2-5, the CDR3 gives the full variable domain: ETGVTQSPTHLIKTRGQQVTLRCSSQSGHNTVSWYQQALGQGPQFIFQYYREEENGRGNFPPRFSGLQFPNYSSELNVNALELDDSALYLCASSWLGTSGETQYFGPGTRLLVL.

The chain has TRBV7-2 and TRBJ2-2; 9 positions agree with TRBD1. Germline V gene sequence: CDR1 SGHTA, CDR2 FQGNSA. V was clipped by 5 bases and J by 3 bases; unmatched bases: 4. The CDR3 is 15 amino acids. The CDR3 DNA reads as TGTGCCAGCAGCAGGGACAGGGTCGACACCGGGGAGCTGTTTTTT. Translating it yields CASSRDRVDTGELFF.

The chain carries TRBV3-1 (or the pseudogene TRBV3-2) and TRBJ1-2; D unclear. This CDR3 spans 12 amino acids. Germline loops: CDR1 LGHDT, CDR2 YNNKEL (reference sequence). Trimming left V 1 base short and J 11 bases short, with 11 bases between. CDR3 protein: CASSQGRGGYTF. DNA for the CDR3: TGTGCCAGCAGCCAAGGACGGGGAGGTTACACCTTC.

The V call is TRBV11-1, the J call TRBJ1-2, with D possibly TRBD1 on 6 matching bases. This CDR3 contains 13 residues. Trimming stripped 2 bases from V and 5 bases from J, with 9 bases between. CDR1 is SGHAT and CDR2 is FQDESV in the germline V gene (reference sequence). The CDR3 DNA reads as TGTGCCAGCAGCTTAACAGGGCCGTATGGCTACACCTTC. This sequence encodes CASSLTGPYGYTF.